Presented here are 16 T cell receptor beta chains from one specimen sequenced in a study of CXCR3-negative and CXCR3-positive naive CD8 T cells. Study results and limitations: CXCR3-positive naive cells had more hydrophobic TRB CDR3s than CXCR3-negative naive cells.

Their target antigens are unknown. The libraries of TRB cDNA were prepared using 5' RACE with UMI labels. TCRdb processed the 5' RACE reads again and assigns one entry to each CDR3 protein, with no DNA. The table gives 55,000 to 70,000 distinct CDR3 sequences; the top ten clones make up 0.5% to 0.55% of it. Source material: naive CXCR3+ CD8+ T cells from blood. Subset noted: CD45RO-CCR7+CD27+CD95- naive CD8+ T cells expressing CXCR3 (TNR3+). The receptors were sampled from a human donor in good health. Some clones in this sample may be carry-over from other donors' samples.

The chain combines TRBV28 with TRBJ2-1. Germline V gene data show CDR1 as MDHEN and CDR2 as SYDVKM. The CDR3 extends over 14 amino acids. The CDR3 region is CASSERGSYNEQFF.

The chain joins TRBV21-1 to TRBJ2-7. TRBV21-1 is recorded as a pseudogene. The CDR3 is made up of 14 amino acids. The CDR3 sequence: CASSKVHSTYEQYF.

The CDR3 sequence is CASRSNPRASNTEAFF. The V and J genes are TRBV5-6 and TRBJ1-1; there is no DNA to check the TCRdb D call of TRBD1. CDR1 and CDR2 (germline): SGHDT, YYEEEE. This CDR3 has 16 amino acids. The full variable domain, with the rest looked up from reference TRBV5-6 and TRBJ1-1, is DAGVTQSPTHLIKTRGQQVTLRCSPKSGHDTVSWYQQALGQGPQFIFQYYEEEERQRGNFPDRFSGHQFPNYSSELNVNALLLGDSALYLCASRSNPRASNTEAFFGQGTRLTVV.

The chain joins TRBV6-2 or TRBV6-3 to TRBJ2-5; TCRdb lists TRBD2, though no DNA is available to test this call. CDR3 length equals 16 residues. The germline gives CDR1 MNHEY, CDR2 SVGEGT. The CDR3 spells CASSDPKTSAQETQYF.

The chain has TRBV7-9 and TRBJ2-7. CDR3 length equals 12 residues. Germline CDR1 reads SEHNR; CDR2 reads FQNEAQ (reference sequence). The CDR3 sequence is CASSLSQYEQYF.

The rearrangement uses TRBV7-9 and TRBJ2-7; TCRdb returns TRBD1, unconfirmable since there is no DNA. Germline lookup yields CDR1 SEHNR and CDR2 FQNEAQ (reference sequence). CDR3 length: 13 residues. The CDR3 spells CASSFFSRDEQYF.

The chain uses TRBV29-1 and TRBJ2-2; the D gene TCRdb calls, TRBD2, cannot be checked with no DNA. Germline V lookup: CDR1 SQVTM, CDR2 ANQGSEA. This CDR3 has 12 residues. This CDR3 is CSGVSGPGELFF.

V is TRBV6-4 and J is TRBJ2-2; TCRdb reports TRBD2, a call that lacks DNA to check it against. This CDR3 is 15 amino acids long. The germline V gene encodes CDR1 MRHNA and CDR2 SNTAGT. The CDR3 sequence is CASSAGTSEAGELFF.

This chain's CDR3 is CASSSQTLNTEAFF. J is TRBJ1-1 and V is TRBV6-5. The germline V gene has CDR1 MNHEY and CDR2 SVGAGI. The CDR3 consists of 14 residues.

CDR3: CASSEKSMASGADTQYF. This chain connects TRBV6-4 to TRBJ2-3; the D call from TCRdb, TRBD2, cannot be confirmed without DNA. The CDR3 covers 17 residues. The germline V gene has CDR1 MRHNA and CDR2 SNTAGT.

The genes are TRBV4-3 and TRBJ2-7; TCRdb's D gene call, TRBD1, goes unchecked for lack of DNA. This CDR3 has 14 residues. The germline gives CDR1 LGHNA, CDR2 YSLEER. CDR3 region: CASSHLRETYEQYF.

J is TRBJ2-7 and V is TRBV4-3; checking the TCRdb D call of TRBD2 is not possible without DNA. The length of the CDR3 is 14 residues. Germline loops: CDR1 LGHNA, CDR2 YSLEER. CDR3 in amino acids: CASSQEEGTYEQYF.

The chain couples TRBV12-3 or TRBV12-4 to TRBJ1-3. This CDR3 is 14 amino acids long. The chain's CDR3 is CASTSVAGRNTIYF.

The chain employs TRBV14 and TRBJ2-7; lacking DNA, the TRBD1 call made by TCRdb goes unchecked. The CDR3 loop spans 13 amino acids. Germline V gene sequence: CDR1 SGHDN, CDR2 FVKESK. The CDR3: CASSLAETGEQYF. Variable domain in full (rest from reference TRBV14 and TRBJ2-7): EAGVTQFPSHSVIEKGQTVTLRCDPISGHDNLYWYRRVMGKEIKFLLHFVKESKQDESGMPNNRFLAERTGGTYSTLKVQPAELEDSGVYFCASSLAETGEQYFGPGTRLTVT.

V usage is TRBV28 and J usage is TRBJ2-2; absent DNA, TCRdb's TRBD1 call cannot be checked. The CDR3 extends over 13 amino acids. The germline V gene encodes CDR1 MDHEN and CDR2 SYDVKM. CDR3 region: CASRTGNTGELFF.

The V gene is TRBV29-1, the J gene TRBJ2-3; lacking DNA, the TRBD2 call made by TCRdb goes unchecked. CDR3 size: 15 residues. CDR1 and CDR2 (germline): SQVTM, ANQGSEA. CDR3 sequence: CSVDGTSLFADTQYF.